A single sample gave rise to the 3 T cell receptor beta chains below, sequenced in a study of CD4 T cells in relation to SARS-CoV-2 and coronaviruses. The assay was immunoSEQ multiplex PCR, and TCRdb's table has in-frame clones only and misses some. Among 35,000 to 40,000 clones listed, 70% to 90% were seen once. The sample taken for sequencing was memory CD4+ T cells from PBMCs. The receptor source for this set is an adult with COVID-19.

This clone was detected a few times. V gene TRBV18 combines with J gene TRBJ1-1; a weak D match, TRBD1 (6 bases). CDR1 and CDR2 (germline): KGHSH, LQKENI. The CDR3 totals 12 residues. Trimming left V 1 base short and J 10 bases short, with 10 bases between. CDR3 region: CASSPQVGGAFF. In DNA form, the CDR3 reads TGTGCCAGCTCACCACAGGTAGGGGGAGCTTTCTTT. Looking up the rest from reference TRBV18 and TRBJ1-1 gives the full variable domain: NAGVMQNPRHLVRRRGQEARLRCSPMKGHSHVYWYRQLPEEGLKFMVYLQKENIIDESGMPKERFSAEFPKEGPSILRIQQVVRGDSAAYFCASSPQVGGAFFGQGTRLTVV.

V usage is TRBV11-3 and J usage is TRBJ2-2; D gene uncertain. Per germline, CDR1 SGHNT and CDR2 YENEEA. V lost 5 bases to trimming and J lost 4 bases, with 5 bases between them. CDR3 size: 12 residues. CDR3 sequence reads: CASSPRTGELFF. Here the CDR3 DNA reads TGTGCCAGCAGCCCGCGCACCGGGGAGCTGTTTTTT.

The rearrangement joins TRBV5-1 to TRBJ2-2, with D possibly matching TRBD2 (5 bases). The germline CDR1 and CDR2 sequences are SGHRS and YFSETQ. The CDR3 has 15 residues. V lost 0 bases to trimming and J lost 6 bases, with 12 bases between them. DNA of the CDR3: TGCGCCAGCAGCTTGGAGGCTAGCTCGGCCGGGGAGCTGTTTTTT. This sequence encodes CASSLEASSAGELFF.